This T cell receptor (beta chain) is from a study of PD-1 blockade in mismatch repair-deficient tumors. Study background: All were previously treated, progressing patients with eleven to twelve mismatch repair-deficient cancer types.

Measured with immunoSEQ multiplex PCR; TCRdb has only the in-frame clones, and not every one. The sample shows just under 80,000 clones, roughly 80% of them seen only once. V lost 1 base, J lost 4 bases, and 13 bases lay in between. Germline CDR1 and CDR2: SGHAT and FQNNGV. The CDR3 loop spans 15 amino acids. PCR or immunohistochemistry showed mismatch repair deficiency in every enrolled patient. TCR sequencing covered a few patients who responded to pembrolizumab. This clonotype was obtained from an adult with mismatch repair-deficient cancer. The rearrangement links TRBV11-2 to TRBJ1-2; possibly TRBD1 for D (5 bases). The starting material was peripheral blood, obtained 44 weeks after starting pembrolizumab. The DNA for the CDR3 is TGTGCCAGCAGCTTAGGAAAGGGGCGCGTCTATGGCTACACCTTC. It yields the protein CASSLGKGRVYGYTF.